A single sample gave rise to the 28 T cell receptor beta chains below, sequenced in a study of blood T cell repertoires in COVID-19 (dated by TCRdb to about 2020). The library was made by the immunoSEQ multiplex PCR assay. Sourced from immuneACCESS, this table was stored by TCRdb with only in-frame sequences that have V and J called. A share of the clones is absent; for the studies checked, an unresolved V gene accounts for under half, and the remainder has no known explanation. Here the sample has about 220,000 clones; 82% occur a single time. Clones ranked in the top ten supply roughly 5.1% of the sample. Sequenced input: peripheral blood. These receptors were taken from a woman between 70 and 85 years old with COVID-19, enrolled during active disease.

The CDR3 coding sequence is TGTGCCAGCAGCGTAGCCCTCTCACCGGGTGGTGGTGAGCAGTACTTC. This sequence encodes CASSVALSPGGGEQYF. The V gene is TRBV9, the J gene TRBJ2-7; D unresolved. V lost 0 bases and J lost 7, with 20 bases in between. The germline V gene encodes CDR1 SGDLS and CDR2 YYNGEE. The CDR3 has 16 amino acids.

V gene TRBV3-1 (or the pseudogene TRBV3-2) combines with J gene TRBJ2-5; a weak D match, TRBD2 (5 bases). The CDR3 has 15 residues. Trimming shortened V by 3 bases and J by 5 bases, and 16 bases separated the two germline ends. Germline CDR1 LGHDT, CDR2 YNNKEL (reference sequence). The CDR3 DNA follows: TGTGCCAGCAGCCAGGCCACTAGGGTAGTGGAGACCCAGTACTTC. Translating it yields CASSQATRVVETQYF.

In its sample, this clone was seen a few times. The chain joins TRBV7-9 to TRBJ2-2; perhaps TRBD1 as D (5 bases). V dropped 5 bases and J dropped 5 bases, with 9 bases sitting between them. In germline, CDR1 is SEHNR, CDR2 FQNEAQ (reference sequence). The CDR3 has 13 amino acids. CDR3 region: CASSNPGTGELFF. CDR3 DNA: TGTGCCAGCAGCAACCCAGGGACCGGGGAGCTGTTTTTT.

The chain uses TRBV7-2 and TRBJ2-7; 8 bases agree with TRBD2. V was clipped by 4 bases and J by 2 bases; unmatched bases: 7. Germline CDR1 is SGHTA and CDR2 is FQGNSA. This CDR3 has 15 residues. The CDR3 nucleotides are TGTGCCAGCAGCTCGCCGGGACTAGGTACCTACGAGCAGTACTTC. Translation gives CASSSPGLGTYEQYF.

The genes are TRBV7-2 and TRBJ1-5, with TRBD1 matching 10 bases. The V gene end was trimmed by 5 bases and the J gene end by 4 bases; junction bases not matched to a gene: 8. Germline-derived CDR1 and CDR2 are SGHTA and FQGNSA. This CDR3 contains 16 residues. CDR3 loop: CASSRQGTGVNQPQHF. CDR3 DNA: TGTGCCAGCAGCCGTCAGGGGACAGGGGTAAATCAGCCCCAGCATTTT.

This chain links TRBV19 with TRBJ2-5, with D hard to call. CDR3 length: 13 amino acids. V shed 2 bases and J shed 5 bases, with 9 bases lying between them. CDR1 and CDR2 (germline): LNHDA, SQIVND (reference sequence). In DNA, the CDR3 is TGTGCCAGTAGTATAAATATCGTGGAGACCCAGTACTTC. Encoded protein: CASSINIVETQYF. Drawing the rest from reference TRBV19 and TRBJ2-5, the complete variable domain is DGGITQSPKYLFRKEGQNVTLSCEQNLNHDAMYWYRQDPGQGLRLIYYSQIVNDFQKGDIAEGYSVSREKKESFPLTVTSAQKNPTAFYLCASSINIVETQYFGPGTRLLVL.

The count of this clone is one. The chain employs TRBV28 and TRBJ2-1; 9 bases agree with TRBD2. Germline assignment: CDR1 MDHEN and CDR2 SYDVKM. Trimming took 10 bases from V and 5 from J; bases not matched to a gene: 24. The CDR3 loop spans 19 amino acids. CDR3 DNA: TGTGCCACCTGGGGGAGTTTAGCGGGAGCGCGAGGGGTGGACAATGAGCAGTTCTTC. Amino acids: CATWGSLAGARGVDNEQFF. Drawing the rest from reference TRBV28 and TRBJ2-1, the complete variable domain is DVKVTQSSRYLVKRTGEKVFLECVQDMDHENMFWYRQDPGLGLRLIYFSYDVKMKEKGDIPEGYSVSREKKERFSLILESASTNQTSMYLCATWGSLAGARGVDNEQFFGPGTRLTVL.

The chain recombines TRBV19 with TRBJ1-4, with TRBD1 matching over 7 bases. Looked up from germline, CDR1 is LNHDA and CDR2 is SQIVND (reference sequence). The CDR3 runs 14 residues. V dropped 8 bases and J dropped 5; count of bases not matched to a gene: 8. CDR3: CASSDRVPNEKLFF. In DNA, the CDR3 is TGTGCCAGTTCTGACAGGGTCCCGAATGAAAAACTGTTTTTT.

The chain combines TRBV11-3 with TRBJ1-1, with D possibly TRBD1 on 6 matching bases. The V end lost 5 bases, the J end lost 7 bases, and 11 bases lay between the germline ends. This CDR3 is 12 amino acids long. In germline, CDR1 is SGHNT, CDR2 YENEEA. The CDR3 here is CASSTGSGEAFF. The DNA for the CDR3 is TGTGCCAGCAGCACAGGGTCGGGTGAAGCTTTCTTT. Combining the CDR3 with reference TRBV11-3 and TRBJ1-1 gives the whole variable domain EAGVVQSPRYKIIEKKQPVAFWCNPISGHNTLYWYLQNLGQGPELLIRYENEEAVDDSQLPKDRFSAERLKGVDSTLKIQPAELGDSAVYLCASSTGSGEAFFGQGTRLTVV.

This clone was counted only a few times. V usage is TRBV7-2 and J usage is TRBJ2-7; 10 bases are shared with TRBD2. Germline V CDR1 and CDR2: SGHTA, FQGNSA. The CDR3 runs to 14 residues. V was clipped by 5 bases and J by 6 bases; unmatched bases: 7. CDR3 amino acids: CASSLIAGGGEQYF. The CDR3 DNA sequence: TGTGCCAGCAGCCTTATAGCGGGAGGAGGCGAGCAGTACTTC.

The CDR3 loop reads CSARQNTEAFF. The CDR3 DNA reads TGCAGTGCTAGACAGAACACTGAAGCTTTCTTT. The V call is TRBV20-1, the J call TRBJ1-1, with D unclear. This CDR3 has 11 amino acids. Germline CDR1 reads DFQATT; CDR2 reads SNEGSKA (reference sequence). Deletions cut 2 bases from V and 1 base from J, with 2 bases between.

This sequence joins TRBV5-1 and TRBJ2-7; tentatively, D is TRBD2 (6 bases). This CDR3 is built from 14 residues. With 4 bases removed from V and 2 bases from J, the gap between germline ends came to 13 bases. In germline, CDR1 is SGHRS, CDR2 YFSETQ. CDR3 amino acids: CASSKGLGAYEQYF. The CDR3 coding sequence is TGCGCCAGCAGCAAGGGACTGGGGGCCTACGAGCAGTACTTC.

V gene TRBV5-6 combines with J gene TRBJ2-3; no clear D gene. V was shortened by 0 bases and J by 7 bases, with 12 bases between the two germline ends. The CDR3 has 14 residues. Germline CDR1 is SGHDT and CDR2 is YYEEEE. The CDR3 nucleotides read TGTGCCAGCAGCTTGGTAACCTTGAGAAATACGCAGTATTTT. Its protein is CASSLVTLRNTQYF. Together with reference TRBV5-6 and TRBJ2-3, the CDR3 gives the full variable domain: DAGVTQSPTHLIKTRGQQVTLRCSPKSGHDTVSWYQQALGQGPQFIFQYYEEEERQRGNFPDRFSGHQFPNYSSELNVNALLLGDSALYLCASSLVTLRNTQYFGPGTRLTVL.

The chain has TRBV7-9 and TRBJ2-7, with D unresolved. Germline V gene lookup returns CDR1 SEHNR and CDR2 FQNEAQ (reference sequence). Trimming shortened V by 5 bases and J by 6 bases, and 14 bases separated the two germline ends. The CDR3 has 13 residues. CDR3: CASSRVLVSEQYF. As DNA, the CDR3 is TGTGCCAGCAGCAGGGTTTTGGTGAGCGAGCAGTACTTC.

The V call is TRBV7-3, the J call TRBJ2-7; TRBD1 aligns across 9 bases. Germline loops: CDR1 SGHTA, CDR2 FQGTGA. The CDR3 is 13 amino acids. J gave up 6 bases and V 2 bases, and 2 bases lay outside the gene matches. The CDR3 region is CASSLGTGTEQYF. In DNA, the CDR3 is TGTGCCAGCAGCTTAGGGACAGGGACCGAGCAGTACTTC.

A note on this clone: Other DNA sequences from this sample encode an identical CDR3 as well. The gene calls are TRBV2 and TRBJ2-1; TRBD2 aligns across 12 bases. The CDR3 has 14 amino acids. Trimming took 6 bases from V and 4 from J; bases not matched to a gene: 1. Germline V gene lookup returns CDR1 SNHLY and CDR2 FYNNEI. The CDR3 DNA reads TGTGCCAGCAGGACTAGCGGGAGTTACAATGAGCAGTTCTTC. Translation: CASRTSGSYNEQFF.

The chain has TRBV5-1 and TRBJ2-1; D not resolved. Per germline, CDR1 SGHRS and CDR2 YFSETQ. This CDR3 comprises 11 residues. V gave up 2 bases and J gave up 9 bases, with 6 bases separating them. In DNA, the CDR3 is TGCGCCAGCAGCTTTACCGGTGAGCAGTTCTTC. Translating gives CASSFTGEQFF.

This clone was picked up one time. CDR3 in amino acids: CASSAVAGQGAEQPQHF. In DNA form, the CDR3 reads TGTGCCAGCAGTGCGGTAGCGGGACAGGGGGCCGAGCAGCCCCAGCATTTT. This sequence joins TRBV2 and TRBJ1-5, with TRBD1 matching 12 bases. The V segment lost 4 bases and the J segment 7 bases; nucleotides outside the gene matches: 11. CDR1 and CDR2 (germline): SNHLY, FYNNEI. There are 17 residues in the CDR3.

V and J are TRBV18 and TRBJ2-5, with 9 bases that match TRBD2. The CDR3 is made up of 17 amino acids. From germline, CDR1 is KGHSH and CDR2 LQKENI. V lost 3 bases and J lost 1; bases outside the gene matches: 9. The CDR3, as DNA: TGTGCCAGCTCACCGGTAGGGCTAGCGGGACTCCAAGAGACCCAGTACTTC. It is translated as CASSPVGLAGLQETQYF.

The chain recombines TRBV28 with TRBJ1-2; possibly TRBD1 for D (5 bases). Trimming pared 4 bases from V and 5 bases from J, leaving 17 bases between. In germline, CDR1 is MDHEN, CDR2 SYDVKM. This CDR3 contains 15 residues. The CDR3 coding sequence is TGTGCCAGCAGTTCTTACGGGGGGGGAAAATATGGCTACACCTTC. This sequence encodes CASSSYGGGKYGYTF.

The rearrangement links TRBV6-2 or TRBV6-3 to TRBJ1-2; D possibly corresponds to TRBD1 (6 bases). Trimming removed 4 bases from V and 4 bases from J, with 7 bases in between. The CDR3 totals 12 residues. Per the germline V gene, CDR1 is MNHEY and CDR2 is SVGEGT. This CDR3 is CASSSQGYGYTF. CDR3 DNA: TGTGCCAGCAGTTCACAGGGCTATGGCTACACCTTC.

This clone has just one count. The chain joins TRBV5-6 to TRBJ1-2; 10 bases line up with TRBD1. The CDR3 is 14 residues long. CDR1 is SGHDT and CDR2 is YYEEEE in the germline V gene. V dropped 0 bases and J dropped 7; count of bases not matched to a gene: 3. The CDR3: CASSLATGGSGYTF. The CDR3 bases are TGTGCCAGCAGCTTGGCGACAGGGGGCAGTGGCTACACCTTC.

This clone was recorded a few times. V usage is TRBV6-1 and J usage is TRBJ1-2; the D gene is possibly TRBD1 (5 bases). There are 14 residues in the CDR3. Trimming pared 2 bases from V and 8 bases from J, leaving 15 bases between. In germline, CDR1 is MNHNS, CDR2 SASEGT. The CDR3 reads CASSERQGPYGYTF. CDR3 DNA: TGTGCCAGCAGTGAAAGGCAGGGTCCTTACGGCTACACCTTC.

This sequence joins TRBV19 and TRBJ2-2; TRBD2 aligns across 14 bases. Trimming removed 4 bases from V and 9 bases from J; junction bases left unmatched: 7. The CDR3 runs to 16 residues. Germline V gives CDR1 LNHDA, CDR2 SQIVND (reference sequence). For the CDR3, the DNA is TGTGCCAGTAGTAAGGAAGGGACTAGCGGGAGCTGGGAGCTGTTTTTT. Its translation is CASSKEGTSGSWELFF.

The CDR3 region is CASSLSGSITGELFF. The DNA for the CDR3 is TGTGCCAGCAGCTTGAGCGGGAGTATCACCGGGGAGCTGTTTTTT. The genes are TRBV7-3 and TRBJ2-2; 8 nucleotides agree with TRBD2. With 3 bases clipped from V and 4 bases from J, the junction kept 4 bases outside the gene matches. The CDR3 loop spans 15 amino acids. CDR1 is SGHTA and CDR2 is FQGTGA in the germline V gene.

The V call is TRBV18, the J call TRBJ2-4; D is unresolved. Germline V gene data show CDR1 as KGHSH and CDR2 as LQKENI. Trimming shortened V by 6 bases and J by 6 bases, and 9 bases separated the two germline ends. The CDR3 length is 12 residues. In nucleotides, the CDR3 is TGTGCCAGCTCGGTCGAGCTAAACATTCAGTACTTC. Its protein product is CASSVELNIQYF.

As to this clone: The sample holds other DNA sequences that translate to the same CDR3. The CDR3 spells CASRAGVSGNTIYF. Here the CDR3 DNA reads TGTGCCAGCAGGGCAGGGGTTTCTGGAAACACCATATATTTT. The chain has TRBV2 and TRBJ1-3, with D maybe TRBD1 (6 bases). V gave up 6 bases and J gave up 1 base, with 10 bases separating them. Germline assignment: CDR1 SNHLY and CDR2 FYNNEI. This CDR3 is built from 14 residues.

The chain uses TRBV9 and TRBJ1-2; D gene unclear. Trimming took 7 bases from V and 2 from J, leaving 9 bases between them. CDR3 length: 12 amino acids. CDR1 is SGDLS, CDR2 YYNGEE, per germline. CDR3 protein: CASQSRNYGYTF. The CDR3 nucleotides are TGTGCCAGCCAGTCAAGAAACTATGGCTACACCTTC.